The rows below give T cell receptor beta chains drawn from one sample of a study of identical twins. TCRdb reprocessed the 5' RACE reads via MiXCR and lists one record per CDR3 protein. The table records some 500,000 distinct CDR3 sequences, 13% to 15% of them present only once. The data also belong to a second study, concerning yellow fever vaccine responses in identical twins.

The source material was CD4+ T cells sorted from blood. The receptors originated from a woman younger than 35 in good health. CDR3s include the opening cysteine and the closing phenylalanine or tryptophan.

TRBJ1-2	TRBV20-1	CSARTPGTGGGYTF
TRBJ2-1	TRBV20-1	CSASGLAGGPALYNEQFF
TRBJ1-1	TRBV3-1	CASSQVGFGFGGRGSEAFF
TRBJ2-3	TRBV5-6	CASSFRRLAGIPTDTQYF
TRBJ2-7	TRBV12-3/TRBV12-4	CASSYSANEQYF
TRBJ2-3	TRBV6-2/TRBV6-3	CASSYSTRGRPLNTDTQYF
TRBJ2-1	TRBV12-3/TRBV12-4	CASRATWGEQFF
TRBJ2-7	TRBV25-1	CASSEYGIGYF
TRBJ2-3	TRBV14	CASSQARLDRVFTYF
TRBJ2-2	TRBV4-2	CASSRFAGELFF
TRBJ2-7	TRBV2	CASLKEGIYEQYF
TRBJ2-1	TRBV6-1	CASNRDPTHNEQFF
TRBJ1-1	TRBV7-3	CASRGDGNTEAFF
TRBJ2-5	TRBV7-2	CASSSRLGETQYF
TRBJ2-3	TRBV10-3	CAIRARGGMNTDTQYF
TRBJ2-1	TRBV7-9	CASTGDSLAGNWFF
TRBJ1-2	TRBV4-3	CASSQDRLLAGGYTF
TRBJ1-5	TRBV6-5	CASSYGGRDFDSNQPQHF
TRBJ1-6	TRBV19	CASSEQGAGSPLHF
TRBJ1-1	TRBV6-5	CASSYSEVVGTEAFF
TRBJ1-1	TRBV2	CASTDRGPNTEAFF
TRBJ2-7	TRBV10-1	CASSDPEGTGPHF
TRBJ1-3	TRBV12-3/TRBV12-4	CASSFLQSSGNTIYF
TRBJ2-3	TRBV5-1	CASSLAGTDTQYF
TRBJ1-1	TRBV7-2	CASSTKSGTYTEAFF
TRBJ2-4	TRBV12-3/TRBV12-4	CASSLAGRGKNIQYF
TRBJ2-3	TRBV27	CASSLSASGGAMTTQYF
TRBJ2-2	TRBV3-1	CASSQLRQGASTGELFF
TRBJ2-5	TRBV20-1	CSASFLETQYF
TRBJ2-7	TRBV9	CASSAGGLLPEQYF
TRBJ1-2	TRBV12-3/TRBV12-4	CASSRQLSGGYTF
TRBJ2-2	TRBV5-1	CASSATDRNTGELFF
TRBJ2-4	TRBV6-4	CASSSRTSGGNLAKNIQYF
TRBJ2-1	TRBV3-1	CASSQDVQGAYNEQFF
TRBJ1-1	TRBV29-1	CSTLTGMNTEAFF
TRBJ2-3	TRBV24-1	CATAGGREQYF
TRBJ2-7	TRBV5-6	CASSLNRRQGAYEQYF
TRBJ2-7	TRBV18	CASSPWAEAVYEQYF
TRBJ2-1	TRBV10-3	CAISLGLAGGLSYNEQFF
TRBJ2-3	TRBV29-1	CSGTGGVGNTQYF
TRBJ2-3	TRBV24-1	CATSDWERARSDTQYF
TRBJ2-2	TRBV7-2	CASEGQSNTGELFF